These 18 T cell receptor beta chains were all obtained from the same sample, sequenced in a study of OX40 agonist ivuxolimab in advanced cancers. TCRdb keeps only in-frame clones here, not all; method: immunoSEQ multiplex PCR. The sample lists fewer than 90,000 clones, around 90% occurring once. Sequences were derived from CD4+ or CD8+ T cells sorted from blood, sampled in a trial of the OX40 agonist ivuxolimab. Receptors originate from an adult with an advanced solid tumor such as melanoma, head and neck, liver or kidney cancer.

V gene TRBV11-3 combines with J gene TRBJ2-1, with 11 bases fitting TRBD2. CDR1 and CDR2 from the germline V gene are SGHNT and YENEEA. The CDR3 totals 16 residues. Unmatched junction bases numbered 2, after V lost 0 bases and J lost 4 bases. The CDR3 DNA reads TGTGCCAGCAGCTTAGAATCTAGCGGGGGGTACAATGAGCAGTTCTTC. Its translation: CASSLESSGGYNEQFF. Using reference TRBV11-3 and TRBJ2-1 for the parts outside the CDR3, the full variable domain is EAGVVQSPRYKIIEKKQPVAFWCNPISGHNTLYWYLQNLGQGPELLIRYENEEAVDDSQLPKDRFSAERLKGVDSTLKIQPAELGDSAVYLCASSLESSGGYNEQFFGPGTRLTVL.

In nucleotides, the CDR3 is TGTGCCTGGAGTGTAGGACAGGGGGCTAATCAGCCCCAGCATTTT. It is translated as CAWSVGQGANQPQHF. This chain links TRBV30 with TRBJ1-5, with 11 nucleotides matching TRBD1. Trimming removed 0 bases from V and 4 bases from J; junction bases left unmatched: 2. The CDR3 length is 15 residues. From germline, CDR1 is GTSNPN and CDR2 SVGIG (reference sequence).

V gene TRBV29-1 combines with J gene TRBJ2-5; 7 bases match TRBD1. The ends lost 8 bases at V and 4 bases at J; junction bases unmatched: 13. This CDR3 comprises 14 residues. Germline V gives CDR1 SQVTM, CDR2 ANQGSEA. Here the CDR3 reads CSSWKGAQGETQYF. The CDR3 DNA is TGCAGCTCCTGGAAGGGGGCGCAGGGAGAGACCCAGTACTTC.

This rearrangement joins TRBV7-2 to TRBJ2-5, with D possibly called TRBD1 or TRBD2 (5 bases each). The CDR3 sequence is 15 residues long. Deletions cut 4 bases from V and 5 bases from J, with 17 bases between. Germline CDR1 is SGHTA and CDR2 is FQGNSA. The chain's CDR3 is CASSSGTGYGETQYF. The DNA for the CDR3 is TGTGCCAGCAGCTCCGGGACCGGGTACGGGGAGACCCAGTACTTC. Based on the CDR3 plus reference TRBV7-2 and TRBJ2-5, the full variable domain is GAGVSQSPSNKVTEKGKDVELRCDPISGHTALYWYRQSLGQGLEFLIYFQGNSAPDKSGLPSDRFSAERTGGSVSTLTIQRTQQEDSAVYLCASSSGTGYGETQYFGPGTRLLVL.

About this clone itself: The sample contains more than one DNA sequence encoding this CDR3. This sequence joins TRBV11-2 and TRBJ1-1, with 7 bases that match TRBD1. Germline CDR1 and CDR2: SGHAT and FQNNGV. This CDR3 is built from 13 residues. J lost 3 bases, V lost 5 bases, and 3 bases had no gene match. The CDR3 loop reads CASSPDRDTEAFF. CDR3 DNA sequence: TGTGCCAGCAGCCCCGACAGGGACACTGAAGCTTTCTTT.

V usage is TRBV7-9 and J usage is TRBJ2-7; 11 bases line up with TRBD2. CDR1 and CDR2 (germline): SEHNR, FQNEAQ (reference sequence). Trimming at V came to 5 bases and at J to 2 bases, leaving 2 bases not matched to a gene. The CDR3 covers 14 residues. The CDR3 reads CASSNSGRAYEQYF. Written as DNA, the CDR3 is TGTGCCAGCAGCAATAGCGGGAGGGCCTACGAGCAGTACTTC.

This chain joins TRBV18 and TRBJ2-3; D remains unclear. The CDR3 has 16 amino acids. The germline V and J ends were trimmed by 4 bases and 0 bases, with 14 bases remaining between them. Germline CDR1 KGHSH, CDR2 LQKENI. This CDR3 is CASSRWAQASTDTQYF. The CDR3 DNA sequence: TGTGCCAGCTCACGTTGGGCACAAGCTAGCACAGATACGCAGTATTTT.

The CDR3 DNA sequence: TGTGCCAGCAGTTTATTTCTCGAGACCCAGTACTTC. Translation gives CASSLFLETQYF. The chain carries TRBV28 and TRBJ2-5; no clear D. V gave up 1 base and J gave up 5 bases, with 5 bases separating them. Germline CDR1 is MDHEN and CDR2 is SYDVKM. CDR3 size: 12 residues.

The V call is TRBV6-5, the J call TRBJ2-3; D may be TRBD2 (5 bases). V was trimmed by 7 bases and J by 2 bases, leaving 7 bases between them. This CDR3 has 12 amino acids. Germline V gene lookup returns CDR1 MNHEY and CDR2 SVGAGI. CDR3 protein: CASTGNTDTQYF. In DNA, the CDR3 is TGTGCCAGCACGGGAAACACAGATACGCAGTATTTT.

In its sample, this clone was seen once. J is TRBJ2-5 and V is TRBV5-1; the D is unclear. This CDR3 spans 14 amino acids. CDR1 SGHRS and CDR2 YFSETQ come from the germline V gene. The V end was cut by 0 bases, the J end by 0 bases, with 6 bases between. CDR3 residues: CASSLGGNQETQYF. Written as DNA, the CDR3 is TGCGCCAGCAGCTTGGGGGGTAACCAAGAGACCCAGTACTTC.

V usage is TRBV4-3 and J usage is TRBJ1-2; 7 positions agree with TRBD1. V lost 0 bases to trimming and J lost 8 bases; unmatched junction nucleotides: 12. This CDR3 is built from 16 residues. Looked up from germline, CDR1 is LGHNA and CDR2 is YSLEER. The CDR3: CASSQDPRGTVGGYTF. The CDR3 nucleotides are TGCGCCAGCAGCCAAGATCCTAGAGGGACAGTCGGGGGCTACACCTTC.

The chain links TRBV19 to TRBJ1-5, with TRBD1 identical over 11 bases. With V trimmed by 5 bases and J by 6 bases, 9 bases remained unmatched. This CDR3 spans 16 amino acids. CDR1 and CDR2 from the germline V gene are LNHDA and SQIVND (reference sequence). CDR3 in amino acids: CASSSHGQGAGQPQHF. As DNA, the CDR3 is TGTGCCAGTAGTTCTCACGGACAGGGGGCAGGTCAGCCCCAGCATTTT.

V gene TRBV7-9 combines with J gene TRBJ2-7; TRBD1 might be the D (5 bases). Trimming removed 0 bases from V and 3 bases from J, with 12 bases in between. The CDR3 is 15 amino acids. Germline assignment: CDR1 SEHNR and CDR2 FQNEAQ (reference sequence). CDR3 sequence: CASSLAGKGLYEQYF. The CDR3 DNA reads TGTGCCAGCAGCTTAGCGGGTAAGGGGCTCTACGAGCAGTACTTC.

V is TRBV21-1 and J is TRBJ2-3; the table's D call of TRBD2 was not tested on the DNA. TRBV21-1 is labeled a pseudogene. The CDR3 is 18 residues long. The CDR3 protein is CASSSRGTSGKRTDTQYF. The CDR3 bases are TGTGCCAGCAGCTCCCGTGGGACTAGCGGGAAAAGGACAGATACGCAGTATTTT.

The V and J genes are TRBV7-8 and TRBJ2-5, with D perhaps given as TRBD1 or TRBD2 (5 bases each). Germline values: CDR1 SGHVS, CDR2 FQNEAQ. Trimming removed 8 bases from V and 4 bases from J, with 14 bases in between. This CDR3 spans 13 amino acids. CDR3 coding DNA: TGTGCCAGCGGTGGGGGTGGAGCAGAGACCCAGTACTTC. Its translation: CASGGGGAETQYF.

The rearrangement joins TRBV10-3 to TRBJ2-1, with a possible D match to TRBD1 (6 bases). Germline V gene data show CDR1 as ENHRY and CDR2 as SYGVKD. The CDR3 is 15 residues long. Deletions cut 4 bases from V and 5 bases from J, with 15 bases between. For the CDR3, the DNA is TGTGCCATCAGTGCGAGAGAGGGACAAGACAATGAGCAGTTCTTC. Protein sequence: CAISAREGQDNEQFF.

The V call is TRBV13, the J call TRBJ2-7, with 8 positions matching TRBD1. V lost 0 bases, J lost 1 base, and 2 bases stayed unmatched. Germline CDR1 is PRHDT and CDR2 is FYEKMQ (reference sequence). The CDR3 is made up of 15 amino acids. In DNA, the CDR3 is TGTGCCAGCAGCTTAGGGACAGGGGTGTCCTACGAGCAGTACTTC. It translates to CASSLGTGVSYEQYF.

This clone turned up a few times. The gene calls are TRBV5-4 and TRBJ2-2; 9 nucleotides agree with TRBD2. Germline V lookup: CDR1 SGHNT, CDR2 YYREEE (reference sequence). The CDR3 is 16 residues long. V lost 2 bases, J lost 2 bases, and 4 bases stayed unmatched. The chain's CDR3 is CASSFRTSVNTGELFF. CDR3 DNA sequence: TGTGCCAGCAGCTTTCGGACTAGCGTAAACACCGGGGAGCTGTTTTTT.